The 32 T cell receptor beta chains below were found in one sample sequenced in a study of cytomegalovirus exposure and HLA in healthy donors listed by TCRdb under 2017. To prepare the library, the immunoSEQ multiplex PCR assay was applied. A mixture of 60 forward primers for TCR Vbeta segments and 13 reverse primers for TCR Jbeta segments was used in the multiplex PCR. Drawn from immuneACCESS, this table holds only the in-frame rearrangements with V and J called that TCRdb kept. Clones are partly lost; checked studies trace under half to an unresolved V gene and leave the rest unexplained. The sample records approximately 130,000 clones, 87% of which are singletons. Jointly, the top ten make up more than 4.5% of the sample. The sample comprised PBMCs. These receptors came from a woman aged 25 to 39 in good health and CMV-seronegative.

The table lists this clone with a count of one. The chain has TRBV5-1 and TRBJ1-3; a weak D match, TRBD1 (6 bases). Germline CDR1 SGHRS, CDR2 YFSETQ. V lost 6 bases and J 3 bases, leaving 28 bases between the germline ends. The CDR3 spans 19 residues. The CDR3 loop is CASNLPGYREGDDGNTIYF. The CDR3 bases are TGCGCCAGCAATCTCCCCGGCTACAGGGAAGGGGACGATGGAAACACCATATATTTT.

This chain links TRBV19 with TRBJ1-2; 9 bases line up with TRBD1. Germline V lookup: CDR1 LNHDA, CDR2 SQIVND (reference sequence). The V segment lost 7 bases and the J segment 8 bases; nucleotides outside the gene matches: 11. This CDR3 is 14 amino acids long. The chain's CDR3 is CASTNGTGRRGYTF. CDR3 bases: TGTGCCAGTACCAACGGGACAGGGAGAAGGGGCTACACCTTC. The entire variable domain, with the rest obtained from reference TRBV19 and TRBJ1-2, is as follows: DGGITQSPKYLFRKEGQNVTLSCEQNLNHDAMYWYRQDPGQGLRLIYYSQIVNDFQKGDIAEGYSVSREKKESFPLTVTSAQKNPTAFYLCASTNGTGRRGYTFGSGTRLTVV.

The chain employs TRBV4-1 and TRBJ1-1; 7 bases are shared with TRBD1. V shed 3 bases and J 4 bases; nucleotides not matched to a gene: 8. The CDR3 runs 15 residues. Germline V gene data show CDR1 as MGHRA and CDR2 as YSYEKL. CDR3 amino acids: CASSHLQGLTTEAFF. The DNA for the CDR3 is TGCGCCAGCAGCCACCTACAGGGGCTAACCACTGAAGCTTTCTTT.

This clone was observed a handful of times. At one end the junction does not follow the germline gene, possibly because of a read error. This sequence joins TRBV7-9 and TRBJ2-7; no definite D call. Germline V gives CDR1 SEHNR, CDR2 FQNEAQ (reference sequence). The CDR3 runs 15 residues. CDR3 coding DNA: TGTTCCAGCAGCTTAGGATCACTGTACTCCTACGAGCAGTACTTC. This translates into CSSSLGSLYSYEQYF.

CDR3 nucleotides: TGCGCCAGCAGCCAAGGGGACAGCTTCAATCAGCCCCAGCATTTT. Encoded protein: CASSQGDSFNQPQHF. The chain joins TRBV4-3 to TRBJ1-5; 7 nucleotides match TRBD1. Germline V gives CDR1 LGHNA, CDR2 YSLEER. The CDR3 consists of 15 residues. V was clipped by 1 base and J by 3 bases; unmatched bases: 3.

This clone has just a few counts. The rearrangement uses TRBV7-6 and TRBJ2-1, with 11 nucleotides matching TRBD2. V was pared by 5 bases and J by 4 bases, with 7 bases of the junction left unmatched. This CDR3 comprises 16 residues. CDR1 is SGHVS, CDR2 FNYEAQ, per germline. The CDR3: CASSASTSGTYNEQFF. The CDR3 DNA reads TGTGCCAGCAGCGCGTCGACTAGCGGGACGTACAATGAGCAGTTCTTC.

This chain joins TRBV30 and TRBJ1-1; 9 bases map to TRBD1. The CDR3 totals 14 residues. Germline V lookup: CDR1 GTSNPN, CDR2 SVGIG (reference sequence). V shed 4 bases, J shed 2 bases, and the junction held 5 bases outside the gene matches. The CDR3 sequence is CAWNPGQGNTEAFF. The CDR3 nucleotides are TGTGCCTGGAACCCGGGACAGGGAAACACTGAAGCTTTCTTT.

Notes on this clone: One end of the junction varies from germline; a read error may be responsible. Other DNA sequences in the sample encode the same CDR3. This chain uses TRBV13 with TRBJ1-1; 11 nucleotides align to TRBD1. CDR3 size: 18 residues. Germline CDR1 is PRHDT and CDR2 is FYEKMQ (reference sequence). CDR3 region: CASTELWTGGNRNTEAFF. CDR3 sequence (DNA): TGCGCCAGCACAGAGTTGTGGACAGGGGGCAATCGGAACACTGAAGCTTTCTTT.

V and J are TRBV7-7 and TRBJ2-5, with TRBD2 identical over 12 bases. Germline V gene data show CDR1 as SSHAT and CDR2 as FNYEAQ (reference sequence). The CDR3 contains 14 residues. V dropped 4 bases and J dropped 5; count of bases not matched to a gene: 2. Written as DNA, the CDR3 is TGTGCCAGCAGCTCCACTAGCGGGGGGGAGACCCAGTACTTC. Amino acids: CASSSTSGGETQYF.

This clone was seen a handful of times. The J gene is TRBJ1-1, the V gene TRBV7-9, with 8 nucleotides matching TRBD1. CDR3 length: 14 amino acids. The V segment lost 4 bases and the J segment 8 bases; nucleotides outside the gene matches: 9. Germline CDR1 is SEHNR and CDR2 is FQNEAQ (reference sequence). CDR3 sequence: CASSSQGGRPEAFF. DNA of the CDR3: TGTGCCAGCAGCTCACAGGGGGGAAGACCGGAAGCTTTCTTT.

V usage is TRBV7-2 and J usage is TRBJ2-7; possibly TRBD2 for D (5 bases). The V gene's germline CDR1 is SGHTA and CDR2 FQGNSA. CDR3 length: 15 residues. Trimming left V 0 bases short and J 2 bases short, with 11 bases between. The CDR3 reads CASSLAEGNPYEQYF. Here the CDR3 DNA reads TGTGCCAGCAGCTTAGCTGAGGGTAACCCCTACGAGCAGTACTTC.

V and J are TRBV5-4 and TRBJ1-2; 7 bases are a match to TRBD1. This CDR3 spans 14 amino acids. V shed 4 bases, J shed 4 bases, and the junction held 7 bases outside the gene matches. CDR1 is SGHNT, CDR2 YYREEE, per germline (reference sequence). The CDR3 DNA is TGTGCCAGCAGCATGGGGGCAGGGGGCTATGGCTACACCTTC. Translating it yields CASSMGAGGYGYTF.

The chain joins TRBV6-1 to TRBJ1-2; 8 bases align to TRBD1. There are 15 residues in the CDR3. Per the germline V gene, CDR1 is MNHNS and CDR2 is SASEGT. The V segment lost 0 bases and the J segment 5 bases; nucleotides outside the gene matches: 5. CDR3 region: CASSEAPGGVYGYTF. The CDR3 coding sequence is TGTGCCAGCAGTGAAGCACCAGGGGGCGTGTATGGCTACACCTTC.

The rearrangement joins TRBV15 to TRBJ2-5, with TRBD2 as a possible D gene (6 bases). V lost 5 bases to trimming and J lost 3 bases, with 16 bases between them. Germline CDR1 reads LNHNV; CDR2 reads YYDKDF (reference sequence). The CDR3 consists of 15 residues. This CDR3 reads CATSGAAASEETQYF. DNA for the CDR3: TGTGCCACCAGCGGAGCTGCGGCTAGCGAAGAGACCCAGTACTTC. Full variable domain (rest looked up from reference TRBV15 and TRBJ2-5): DAMVIQNPRYQVTQFGKPVTLSCSQTLNHNVMYWYQQKSSQAPKLLFHYYDKDFNNEADTPDNFQSRRPNTSFCFLDIRSPGLGDTAMYLCATSGAAASEETQYFGPGTRLLVL.

This clone was detected a few times. The rearrangement joins TRBV6-5 to TRBJ1-5, with 8 nucleotides matching TRBD1. V gave up 6 bases and J gave up 2 bases; unmatched junction bases: 0. The CDR3 consists of 13 residues. Germline V gene lookup returns CDR1 MNHEY and CDR2 SVGAGI. The CDR3 bases are TGTGCCAGCAGGGACAGGGGCAATCAGCCCCAGCATTTT. Translating gives CASRDRGNQPQHF.

About this clone itself: At one end, the junction sequence differs from germline, possibly due to a read error. In the same sample, other DNA sequences code for this CDR3. V is TRBV10-3 and J is TRBJ2-7; a weak D match, TRBD2 (5 bases). Germline V gene sequence: CDR1 ENHRY, CDR2 SYGVKD. There are 13 residues in the CDR3. CDR3 in DNA: TGCGCCATCAGTGAGGGCCCTCCCTACGAGCAGTACTTC. Amino acids: CAISEGPPYEQYF.

This clone was counted between two and nine times. This chain connects TRBV10-3 to TRBJ2-5, with D perhaps matching TRBD2 (5 bases). V was shortened by 4 bases and J by 2 bases, with 23 bases between the two germline ends. Germline V gene lookup returns CDR1 ENHRY and CDR2 SYGVKD. CDR3 length: 18 amino acids. The chain's CDR3 is CAISVSEGVRPAQETQYF. The CDR3, as DNA: TGTGCCATCAGTGTCTCTGAGGGCGTACGACCAGCTCAAGAGACCCAGTACTTC.

This chain links TRBV7-9 with TRBJ2-5, with D maybe TRBD2 (5 bases). V shed 0 bases and J shed 3 bases, with 8 bases lying between them. The CDR3 has 14 amino acids. CDR1 and CDR2 from the germline V gene are SEHNR and FQNEAQ (reference sequence). CDR3 coding DNA: TGTGCCAGCAGCTTAGCGGGTAGCGAAGAGACCCAGTACTTC. The encoded protein is CASSLAGSEETQYF.

V and J are TRBV19 and TRBJ2-3; the match to TRBD2 covers 15 bases. Germline-derived CDR1 and CDR2 are LNHDA and SQIVND (reference sequence). The CDR3 loop spans 12 amino acids. After removal of 10 bases from V and 9 bases from J, the junction contained 2 bases not matched to a gene. CDR3: CATGLAGGTQYF. CDR3 coding DNA: TGTGCCACGGGACTAGCGGGAGGCACGCAGTATTTT.

This sequence joins TRBV2 and TRBJ1-5, with D maybe TRBD1 (5 bases). The germline CDR1 and CDR2 sequences are SNHLY and FYNNEI. Trimming cost V 7 bases and J 4 bases, with 17 bases left between them. CDR3 length: 15 residues. The CDR3 is CASNLNGGMNQPQHF. In nucleotides, the CDR3 is TGTGCCAGCAATCTCAACGGGGGGATGAATCAGCCCCAGCATTTT. Full variable domain (missing parts from reference TRBV2 and TRBJ1-5): EPEVTQTPSHQVTQMGQEVILRCVPISNHLYFYWYRQILGQKVEFLVSFYNNEISEKSEIFDDQFSVERPDGSNFTLKIRSTKLEDSAMYFCASNLNGGMNQPQHFGDGTRLSIL.

J is TRBJ2-7 and V is TRBV7-9; TRBD2 matches at 7 bases. Trimming took 3 bases from V and 3 from J; bases not matched to a gene: 8. Germline V gene lookup returns CDR1 SEHNR and CDR2 FQNEAQ (reference sequence). The CDR3 has 15 residues. CDR3 sequence (DNA): TGTGCCAGCAGCTTTTTGGGCGGGAGAAACTACGAGCAGTACTTC. Protein product: CASSFLGGRNYEQYF.

V and J are TRBV5-1 and TRBJ2-2, with TRBD2 matching 16 bases. The CDR3 covers 19 residues. Germline-derived CDR1 and CDR2 are SGHRS and YFSETQ. V lost 2 bases to trimming and J lost 3 bases; unmatched junction nucleotides: 7. This chain's CDR3 is CASSLTGTSGGGYTGELFF. CDR3 sequence (DNA): TGCGCCAGCAGCTTAACCGGGACTAGCGGGGGGGGTTACACCGGGGAGCTGTTTTTT.

V gene TRBV28 combines with J gene TRBJ1-6, with D possibly matching TRBD1 (6 bases). V was shortened by 7 bases and J by 4 bases, with 14 bases between the two germline ends. CDR3 length: 15 residues. Germline values: CDR1 MDHEN, CDR2 SYDVKM. The CDR3 coding sequence is TGTGCCAGCAAAGGGGGGGCCCTGTATAATTCACCCCTCCACTTT. Protein sequence: CASKGGALYNSPLHF.

The rearrangement links TRBV4-3 to TRBJ2-3; TRBD2 matches at 10 bases. This CDR3 spans 16 amino acids. In germline, CDR1 is LGHNA, CDR2 YSLEER. The V and J ends lost 1 base and 8 bases, in that order; junction bases with no gene match: 9. The CDR3 here is CASSQVLSGGAGTQYF. CDR3 nucleotide sequence: TGCGCCAGCAGCCAAGTATTAAGCGGGGGGGCGGGTACGCAGTATTTT.

The chain carries TRBV21-1 and TRBJ2-7; TRBD2, as called in the table, went unchecked against the DNA. TRBV21-1 is a pseudogene segment. The CDR3 is 15 residues long. The chain's CDR3 is CASSAPEGGTSEQYF. CDR3 coding DNA: TGTGCCAGCAGCGCCCCGGAGGGAGGGACGAGCGAGCAGTACTTC.

This rearrangement joins TRBV18 to TRBJ2-7; TRBD1 is a possible D gene (5 bases). CDR3 size: 17 residues. V lost 1 base and J lost 0, with 16 bases in between. The germline V gene has CDR1 KGHSH and CDR2 LQKENI. CDR3 coding DNA: TGTGCCAGCTCACCACGCCGGCTCGCAGGGAACTCCTACGAGCAGTACTTC. Protein: CASSPRRLAGNSYEQYF.

This rearrangement joins TRBV5-1 to TRBJ2-3; 13 bases are a match to TRBD2. Germline lookup yields CDR1 SGHRS and CDR2 YFSETQ. This CDR3 has 16 residues. With 4 bases clipped from V and 2 bases from J, the junction kept 4 bases outside the gene matches. CDR3 nucleotide sequence: TGCGCCAGCAGCGGGGGACTAGCGGGGCACACAGATACGCAGTATTTT. It translates to CASSGGLAGHTDTQYF.

This sequence joins TRBV27 and TRBJ1-4, with TRBD1 identical over 7 bases. The CDR3 loop spans 15 amino acids. CDR1 is MNHEY, CDR2 SMNVEV, per germline (reference sequence). J was trimmed by 8 bases and V by 6 bases; bases with no gene match: 12. The CDR3 here is CASRNPGQLREKLFF. CDR3 DNA sequence: TGTGCCAGCAGGAACCCGGGACAGCTAAGGGAAAAACTGTTTTTT. The full variable domain, its missing parts supplied by reference TRBV27 and TRBJ1-4, is EAQVTQNPRYLITVTGKKLTVTCSQNMNHEYMSWYRQDPGLGLRQIYYSMNVEVTDKGDVPEGYKVSRKEKRNFPLILESPSPNQTSLYFCASRNPGQLREKLFFGSGTQLSVL.

This CDR3 is CASSPVGGIYNEQFF. Here the CDR3 DNA reads TGTGCCAGCAGCCCAGTCGGGGGAATCTACAATGAGCAGTTCTTC. J is TRBJ2-1 and V is TRBV7-6; the D gene is possibly TRBD2 (6 bases). Germline V gives CDR1 SGHVS, CDR2 FNYEAQ. The CDR3 has 15 amino acids. V was shortened by 5 bases and J by 3 bases, with 14 bases between the two germline ends.

In its sample, this clone was seen once. This chain joins TRBV5-4 and TRBJ1-2; D uncertain. CDR1 and CDR2 from the germline V gene are SGHNT and YYREEE (reference sequence). This CDR3 has 13 residues. With 2 bases removed from V and 0 bases from J, the gap between germline ends came to 5 bases. The CDR3 reads CASSFRANYGYTF. CDR3 coding DNA: TGTGCCAGCAGCTTCCGGGCTAACTATGGCTACACCTTC. Full variable domain (remainder filled in from reference TRBV5-4 and TRBJ1-2): ETGVTQSPTHLIKTRGQQVTLRCSSQSGHNTVSWYQQALGQGPQFIFQYYREEENGRGNFPPRFSGLQFPNYSSELNVNALELDDSALYLCASSFRANYGYTFGSGTRLTVV.

The genes are TRBV19 and TRBJ2-2, with D uncertain. Between the trimmed V and J ends, which lost 10 bases and 3 bases, there was a span of 12 bases. This CDR3 spans 13 amino acids. Germline V CDR1 and CDR2: LNHDA, SQIVND (reference sequence). CDR3 nucleotides: TGTGCCACCCTACCGAAGCACACCGGGGAGCTGTTTTTT. It specifies CATLPKHTGELFF.

The chain employs TRBV28 and TRBJ2-7, with 11 bases that match TRBD2. Trimming took 2 bases from V and 3 from J; bases not matched to a gene: 15. CDR1 is MDHEN, CDR2 SYDVKM, per germline. This CDR3 is built from 19 residues. Here the CDR3 DNA reads TGTGCCAGCAGTTTAGGAACTTCGGGACTAGCGGTTTTAGGCTACGAGCAGTACTTC. Translating gives CASSLGTSGLAVLGYEQYF.